This TCR beta chain stems from a study of T cells in Graves' hyperthyroidism and ophthalmopathy. TCR beta CDR3 sequences were amplified from RNA transcripts. A first-round RT-PCR of the TCR CDR3 used the HTBI primer set. TCRdb called the multiplex PCR reads again in MiXCR, with one record for every CDR3 protein. Counted here are roughly 580,000 distinct CDR3 sequences, about 45% occurring once; the ten biggest clones make up 8% to 8.5%. The sample holds a few counts of this clonotype. Its specificity is not known. Unmatched junction bases numbered 7, after V lost 4 bases and J lost 8 bases. The CDR3 totals 16 residues. Germline CDR1 and CDR2: SGDLS and YYNGEE. Study-wide findings and caveats: With a median lead of approximately 6.4 months before onset, the model predicted ophthalmopathy.

The sample taken for sequencing was peripheral blood or thyroid tissue (not recorded which). This sequence joins TRBV9 and TRBJ2-2; 14 nucleotides agree with TRBD2. The clonotype comes from a woman in her late teens or twenties with Graves' hyperthyroidism. CDR3 protein: CASSPTGLAGVGELFF. As DNA, the CDR3 is TGTGCCAGCAGCCCCACGGGACTAGCGGGAGTTGGGGAGCTGTTTTTT.